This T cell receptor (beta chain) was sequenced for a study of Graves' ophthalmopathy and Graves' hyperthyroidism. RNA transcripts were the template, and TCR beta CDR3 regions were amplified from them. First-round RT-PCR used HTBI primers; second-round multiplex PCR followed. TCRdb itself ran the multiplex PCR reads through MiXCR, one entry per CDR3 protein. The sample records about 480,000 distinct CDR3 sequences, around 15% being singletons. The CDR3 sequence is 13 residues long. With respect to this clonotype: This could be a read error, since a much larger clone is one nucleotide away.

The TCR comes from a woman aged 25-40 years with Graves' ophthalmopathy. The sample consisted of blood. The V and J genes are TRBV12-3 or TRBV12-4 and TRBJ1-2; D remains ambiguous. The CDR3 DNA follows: TGTGCCAGCAGTACGTCAGGCTTTTATGGCTACGCCTTC. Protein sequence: CASSTSGFYGYAF.